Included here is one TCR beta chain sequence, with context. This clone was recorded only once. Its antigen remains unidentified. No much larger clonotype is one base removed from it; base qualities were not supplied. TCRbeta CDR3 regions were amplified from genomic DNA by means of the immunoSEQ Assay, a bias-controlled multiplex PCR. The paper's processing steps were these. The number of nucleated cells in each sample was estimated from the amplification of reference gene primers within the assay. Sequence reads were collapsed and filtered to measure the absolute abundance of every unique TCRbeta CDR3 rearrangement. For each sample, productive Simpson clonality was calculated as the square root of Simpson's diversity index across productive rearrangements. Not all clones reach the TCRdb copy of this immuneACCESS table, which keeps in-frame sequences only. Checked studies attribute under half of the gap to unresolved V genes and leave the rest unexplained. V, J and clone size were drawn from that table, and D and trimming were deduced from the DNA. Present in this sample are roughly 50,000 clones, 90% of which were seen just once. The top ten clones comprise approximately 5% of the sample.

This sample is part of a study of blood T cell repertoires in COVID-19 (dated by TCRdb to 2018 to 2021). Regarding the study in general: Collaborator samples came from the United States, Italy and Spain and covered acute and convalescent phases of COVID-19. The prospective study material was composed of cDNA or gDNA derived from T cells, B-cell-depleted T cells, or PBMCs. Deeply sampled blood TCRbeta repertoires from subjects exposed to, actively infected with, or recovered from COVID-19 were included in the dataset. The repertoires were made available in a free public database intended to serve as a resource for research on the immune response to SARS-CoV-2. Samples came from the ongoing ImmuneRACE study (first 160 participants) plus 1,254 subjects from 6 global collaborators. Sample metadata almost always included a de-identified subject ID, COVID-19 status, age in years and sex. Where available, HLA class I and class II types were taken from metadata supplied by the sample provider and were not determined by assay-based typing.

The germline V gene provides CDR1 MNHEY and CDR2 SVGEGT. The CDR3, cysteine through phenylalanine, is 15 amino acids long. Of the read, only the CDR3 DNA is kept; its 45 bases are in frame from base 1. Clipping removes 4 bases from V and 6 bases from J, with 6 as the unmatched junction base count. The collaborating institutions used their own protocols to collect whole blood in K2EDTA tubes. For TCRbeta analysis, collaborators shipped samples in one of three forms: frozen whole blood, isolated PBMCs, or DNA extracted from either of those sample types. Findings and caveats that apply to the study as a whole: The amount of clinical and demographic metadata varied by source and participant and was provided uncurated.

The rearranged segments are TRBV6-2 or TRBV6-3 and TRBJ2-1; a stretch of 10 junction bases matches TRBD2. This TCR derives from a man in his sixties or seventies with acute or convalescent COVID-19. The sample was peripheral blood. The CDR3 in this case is CASSFSGGRGNEQFF. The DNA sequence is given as TGTGCCAGCAGTTTTAGCGGGGGGCGGGGCAATGAGCAGTTCTTC.